The T cell receptor beta chain under discussion was sequenced for a study of shared clonotypes between healthy human individuals. Study-wide background: Three plates each covered CD4 naive and memory; CD8 naive two, CD8 memory one.

Regarding this clone: The antigen is unknown.

Study conclusions and caveats: Sequencing depth was expected to influence donor clonotype sharing. The study found roughly 5% of naive CD4 clonotypes shared across several donors. Represented diversity, genetic and exposure-history alike, was limited by few donors.

Libraries were prepared by immunoSEQ multiplex PCR; TCRdb keeps only in-frame clonotypes and omits some of them. There are approximately 2.3 million clones in the sample; roughly 93% occur only once, and 0.39% lies in the top ten. V lost 4 bases and J lost 3; bases outside the gene matches: 8. Germline CDR1 reads SNHLY; CDR2 reads FYNNEI. The CDR3 is 16 residues long. This TCR was recovered from a man younger than 35 in good health. Some clones in this sample may be carry-over from other donors' samples. The material sequenced was naive CD4+ T cells from PBMCs. Subset reported: CD45RA+ positively selected. The rearrangement uses TRBV2 and TRBJ2-7; 11 bases are a match to TRBD2. The CDR3 here is CASSGPSGRSGYEQYF. CDR3 in DNA: TGTGCCAGCAGTGGCCCTAGCGGGAGGTCGGGCTACGAGCAGTACTTC.